This T cell receptor beta chain comes out of a study of blood T cells in healthy people across ages. The germline gives CDR1 SQVTM, CDR2 ANQGSEA. Trimming removed 0 bases from V and 7 bases from J; junction bases left unmatched: 5. This CDR3 is 15 amino acids long. With a J-beta primer mix and a sample-barcoded 5' primer, a second PCR ran roughly 7 to 11 cycles. MiXCR, applied by TCRdb to the 5' RACE reads, yields one record per CDR3 protein. The sample holds hundreds of thousands of distinct CDR3 sequences; around 42% are singletons and the top ten take about a fifth. The V and J genes are TRBV29-1 and TRBJ2-1; 11 nucleotides agree with TRBD1. The source is a man between 60 and 70 years old in good health. Sequenced material: blood. CDR3 sequence: CSVEDGQGAENEQFF. DNA for the CDR3: TGCAGCGTTGAAGACGGACAGGGGGCTGAGAATGAGCAGTTCTTC.